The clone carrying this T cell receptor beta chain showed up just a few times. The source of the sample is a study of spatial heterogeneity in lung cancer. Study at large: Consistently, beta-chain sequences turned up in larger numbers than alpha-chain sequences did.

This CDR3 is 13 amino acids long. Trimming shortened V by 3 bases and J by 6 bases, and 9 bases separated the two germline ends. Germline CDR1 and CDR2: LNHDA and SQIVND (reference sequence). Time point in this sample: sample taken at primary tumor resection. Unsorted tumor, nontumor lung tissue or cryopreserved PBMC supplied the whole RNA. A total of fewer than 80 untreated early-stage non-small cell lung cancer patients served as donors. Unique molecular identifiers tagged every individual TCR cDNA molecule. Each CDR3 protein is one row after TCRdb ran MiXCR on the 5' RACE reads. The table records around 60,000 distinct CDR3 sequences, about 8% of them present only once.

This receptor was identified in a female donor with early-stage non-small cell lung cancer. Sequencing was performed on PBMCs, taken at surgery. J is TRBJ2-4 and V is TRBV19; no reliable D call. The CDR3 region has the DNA TGTGCCAGTAGTATGCAGGACGTAAACATTCAGTACTTC. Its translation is CASSMQDVNIQYF.